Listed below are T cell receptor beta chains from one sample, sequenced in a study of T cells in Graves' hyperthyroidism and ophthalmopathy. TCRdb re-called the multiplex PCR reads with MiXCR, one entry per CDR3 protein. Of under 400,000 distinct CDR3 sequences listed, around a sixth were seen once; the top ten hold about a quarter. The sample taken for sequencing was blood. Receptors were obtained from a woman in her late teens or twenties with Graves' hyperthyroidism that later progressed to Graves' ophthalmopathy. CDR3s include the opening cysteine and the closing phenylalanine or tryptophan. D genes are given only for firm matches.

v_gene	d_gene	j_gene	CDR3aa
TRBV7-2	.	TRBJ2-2	CAAAERNTGELFF
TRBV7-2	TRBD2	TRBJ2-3	CASRPNVAGPTDTQYF
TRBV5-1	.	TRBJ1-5	CASSLDGGRGEPQHF
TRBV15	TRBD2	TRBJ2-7	CATSRVTGGPSDEQYF
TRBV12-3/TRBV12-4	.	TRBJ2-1	CASTFELSSYNEQFF
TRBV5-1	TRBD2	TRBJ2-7	CASSLEASGYEQYF
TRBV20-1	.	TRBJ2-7	CSAPRKARGYYEQYF
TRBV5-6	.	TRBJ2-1	CASSLRGVGYNEQFF
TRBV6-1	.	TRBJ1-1	CASSYTLKNTEAFF
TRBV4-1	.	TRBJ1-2	CASSQDSSAIYGYTF
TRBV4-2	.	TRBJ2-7	CASSQNHFGGSTYEQYF
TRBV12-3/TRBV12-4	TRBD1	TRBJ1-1	CASRPNDRGVKNTEAFF
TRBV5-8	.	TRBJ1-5	CASSFGGEALSSNQPQHF
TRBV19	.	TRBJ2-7	CASSIDLGGEEQYF